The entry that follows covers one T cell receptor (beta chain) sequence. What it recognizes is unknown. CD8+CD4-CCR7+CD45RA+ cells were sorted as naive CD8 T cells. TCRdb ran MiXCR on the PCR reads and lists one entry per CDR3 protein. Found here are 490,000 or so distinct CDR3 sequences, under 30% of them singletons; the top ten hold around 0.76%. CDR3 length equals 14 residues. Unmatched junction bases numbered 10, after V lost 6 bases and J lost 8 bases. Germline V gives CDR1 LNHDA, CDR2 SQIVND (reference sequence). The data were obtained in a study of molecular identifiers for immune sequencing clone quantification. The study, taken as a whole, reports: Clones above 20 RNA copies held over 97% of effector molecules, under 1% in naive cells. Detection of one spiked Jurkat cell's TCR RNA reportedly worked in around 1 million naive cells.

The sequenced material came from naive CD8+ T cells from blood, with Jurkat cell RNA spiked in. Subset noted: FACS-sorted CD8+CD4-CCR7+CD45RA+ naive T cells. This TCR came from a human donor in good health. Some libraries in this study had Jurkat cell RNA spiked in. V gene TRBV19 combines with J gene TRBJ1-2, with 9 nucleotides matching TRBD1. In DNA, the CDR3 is TGTGCCAGTAGCACAACAGGGGGCTTCTTGGGCTACACCTTC. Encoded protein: CASSTTGGFLGYTF.